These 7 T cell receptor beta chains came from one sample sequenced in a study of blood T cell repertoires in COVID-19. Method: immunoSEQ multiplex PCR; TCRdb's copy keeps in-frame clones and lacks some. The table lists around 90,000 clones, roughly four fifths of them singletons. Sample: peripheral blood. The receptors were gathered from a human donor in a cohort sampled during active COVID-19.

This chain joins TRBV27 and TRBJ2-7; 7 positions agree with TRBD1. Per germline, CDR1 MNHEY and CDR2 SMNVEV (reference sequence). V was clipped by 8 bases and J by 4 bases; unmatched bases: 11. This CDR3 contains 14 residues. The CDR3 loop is CASGWTGARYEQYF. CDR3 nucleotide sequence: TGTGCCAGCGGGTGGACAGGCGCTCGGTACGAGCAGTACTTC.

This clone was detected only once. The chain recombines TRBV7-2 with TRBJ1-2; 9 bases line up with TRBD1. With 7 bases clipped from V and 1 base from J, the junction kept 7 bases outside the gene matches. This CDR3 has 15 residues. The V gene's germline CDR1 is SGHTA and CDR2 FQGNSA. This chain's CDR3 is CASTEGDRVNYGYTF. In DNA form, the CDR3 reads TGTGCCAGCACTGAGGGGGACAGGGTTAACTATGGCTACACCTTC.

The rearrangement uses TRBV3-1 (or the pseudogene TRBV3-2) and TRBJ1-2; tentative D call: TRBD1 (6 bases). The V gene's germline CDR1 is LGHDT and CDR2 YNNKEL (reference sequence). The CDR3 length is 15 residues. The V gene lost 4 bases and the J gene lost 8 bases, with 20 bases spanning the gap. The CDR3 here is CASSPDRGANYGYTF. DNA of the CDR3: TGTGCCAGCAGCCCGGATCGGGGGGCTAATTACGGCTACACCTTC.

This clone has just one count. Here the CDR3 reads CASRGQNNSPLHF. The CDR3 nucleotides are TGTGCCAGCAGGGGACAGAATAATTCACCCCTCCACTTT. The chain recombines TRBV2 with TRBJ1-6; 7 bases align to TRBD1. CDR3 length: 13 residues. The germline V gene encodes CDR1 SNHLY and CDR2 FYNNEI. The V segment lost 6 bases and the J segment 5 bases; nucleotides outside the gene matches: 1.

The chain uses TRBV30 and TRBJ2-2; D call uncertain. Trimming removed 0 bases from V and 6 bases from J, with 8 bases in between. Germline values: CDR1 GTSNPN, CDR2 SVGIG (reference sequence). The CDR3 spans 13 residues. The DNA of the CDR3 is TGTGCCTGGAGTGTACGTAGTCCCGGGGAGCTGTTTTTT. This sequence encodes CAWSVRSPGELFF.

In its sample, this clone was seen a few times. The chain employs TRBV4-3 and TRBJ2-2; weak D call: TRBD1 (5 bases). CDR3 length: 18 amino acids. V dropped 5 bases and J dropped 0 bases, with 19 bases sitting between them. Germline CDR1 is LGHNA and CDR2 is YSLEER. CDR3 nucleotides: TGCGCCAGCAGCTATGAGGCTCCAGGGCCTTCGAACACCGGGGAGCTGTTTTTT. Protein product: CASSYEAPGPSNTGELFF.

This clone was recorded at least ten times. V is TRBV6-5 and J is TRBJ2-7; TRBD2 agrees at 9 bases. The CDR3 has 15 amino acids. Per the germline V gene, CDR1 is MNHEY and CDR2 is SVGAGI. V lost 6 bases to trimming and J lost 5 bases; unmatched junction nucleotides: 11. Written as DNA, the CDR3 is TGTGCCAGCAGACCATATAGCGGGGGTGGCAACGAGCAGTACTTC. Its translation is CASRPYSGGGNEQYF.